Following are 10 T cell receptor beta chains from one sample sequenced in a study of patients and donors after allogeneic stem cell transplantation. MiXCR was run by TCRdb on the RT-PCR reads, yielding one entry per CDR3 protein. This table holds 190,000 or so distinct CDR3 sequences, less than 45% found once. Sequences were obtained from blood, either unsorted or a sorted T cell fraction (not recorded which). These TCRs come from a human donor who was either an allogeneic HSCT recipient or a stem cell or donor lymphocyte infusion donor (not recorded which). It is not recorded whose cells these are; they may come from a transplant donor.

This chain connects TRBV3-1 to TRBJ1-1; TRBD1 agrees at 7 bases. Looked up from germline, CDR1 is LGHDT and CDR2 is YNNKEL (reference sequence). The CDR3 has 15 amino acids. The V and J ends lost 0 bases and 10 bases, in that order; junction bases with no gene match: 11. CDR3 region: CASSQERQGGGRAFF. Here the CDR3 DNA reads TGTGCCAGCAGCCAAGAGCGGCAGGGAGGGGGCCGAGCTTTCTTT.

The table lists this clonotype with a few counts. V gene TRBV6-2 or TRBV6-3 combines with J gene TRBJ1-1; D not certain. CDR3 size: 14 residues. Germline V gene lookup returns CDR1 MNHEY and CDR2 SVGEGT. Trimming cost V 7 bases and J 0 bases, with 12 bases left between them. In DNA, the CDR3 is TGTGCCAGCACTTATTCACCTATGAACACTGAAGCTTTCTTT. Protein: CASTYSPMNTEAFF.

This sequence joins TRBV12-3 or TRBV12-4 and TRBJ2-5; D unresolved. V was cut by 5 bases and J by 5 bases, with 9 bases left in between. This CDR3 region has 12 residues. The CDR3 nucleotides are TGTGCCAGCAGTGAAACCGGGGAGACCCAGTACTTC. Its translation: CASSETGETQYF.

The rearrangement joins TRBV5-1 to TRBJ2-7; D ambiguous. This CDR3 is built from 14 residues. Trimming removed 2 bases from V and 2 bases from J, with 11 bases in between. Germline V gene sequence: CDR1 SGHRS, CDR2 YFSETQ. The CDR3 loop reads CASSFYYSPYEQYF. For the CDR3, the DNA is TGCGCCAGCAGCTTTTATTACAGTCCCTACGAGCAGTACTTC.

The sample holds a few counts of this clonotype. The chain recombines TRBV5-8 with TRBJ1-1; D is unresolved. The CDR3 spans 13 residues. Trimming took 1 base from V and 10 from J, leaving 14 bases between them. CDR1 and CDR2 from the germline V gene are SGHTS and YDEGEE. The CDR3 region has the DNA TGTGCCAGCAGCTTGTCCGTCTATGGCGGAGCTTTCTTT. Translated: CASSLSVYGGAFF.

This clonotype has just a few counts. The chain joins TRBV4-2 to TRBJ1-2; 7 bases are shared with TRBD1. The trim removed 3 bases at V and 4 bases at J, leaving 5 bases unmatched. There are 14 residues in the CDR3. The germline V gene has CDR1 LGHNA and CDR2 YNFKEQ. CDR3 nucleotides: TGTGCCAGCAGCCATGGGGGACAGTTCTATGGCTACACCTTC. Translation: CASSHGGQFYGYTF.

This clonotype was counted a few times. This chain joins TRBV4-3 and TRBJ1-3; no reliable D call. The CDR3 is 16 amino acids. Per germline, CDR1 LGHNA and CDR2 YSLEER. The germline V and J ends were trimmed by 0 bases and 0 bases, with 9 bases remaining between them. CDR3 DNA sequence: TGCGCCAGCAGCCAAGACGGGAGCAACTCTGGAAACACCATATATTTT. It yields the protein CASSQDGSNSGNTIYF.

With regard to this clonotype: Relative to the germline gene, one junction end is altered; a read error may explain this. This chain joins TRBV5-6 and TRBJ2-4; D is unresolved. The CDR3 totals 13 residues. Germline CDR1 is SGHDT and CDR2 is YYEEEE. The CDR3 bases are TGTGCCGGCAGCTTGGGTAGGGCGATCAAAATGGACTTC. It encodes CAGSLGRAIKMDF.

CDR3 protein: CASSQDTGSSYNEQFF. The CDR3 bases are TGCGCCAGCAGCCAAGATACGGGAAGCTCCTACAATGAGCAGTTCTTC. The genes are TRBV4-1 and TRBJ2-1; D possibly corresponds to TRBD2 (5 bases). The germline V gene has CDR1 MGHRA and CDR2 YSYEKL. Trimming stripped 0 bases from V and 0 bases from J, with 9 bases between. The CDR3 has 16 amino acids.

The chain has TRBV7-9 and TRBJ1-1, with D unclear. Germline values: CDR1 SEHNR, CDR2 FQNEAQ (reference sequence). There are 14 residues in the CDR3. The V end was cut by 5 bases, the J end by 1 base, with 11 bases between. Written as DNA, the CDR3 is TGTGCCAGCAGCCTAGGAGCAGCGAACACTGAAGCTTTCTTT. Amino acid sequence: CASSLGAANTEAFF.